The 9 T cell receptor beta chains below come from one sample, sequenced in a study of regulatory T cells in long-lasting Graves disease. Documented time point: persistent/refractory GD, antithyroid drugs over 5 years with positive TRAb. The TCR library was made from RNA that had been extracted from PBMCs in TRIzol. Investigators prepared the TCR beta libraries by applying iRepertoire HTBI primers and Arm-PCR of CDR3 regions. TCRdb passed the multiplex PCR reads through MiXCR, listing each CDR3 protein once. The sample records roughly 400,000 distinct CDR3 sequences, around 20% being singletons. Sample: peripheral blood mononuclear cells (PBMCs), taken when the disease was refractory, from a patient treated with antithyroid drugs. All receptors derive from a female donor with Graves disease.

CDR3 DNA sequence: TGTGCCAGCAGTGGGACTAGCGCGAGAGAGACCCAGTACTTC. The encoded protein is CASSGTSARETQYF. This chain links TRBV2 with TRBJ2-5, with 9 bases fitting TRBD2. This CDR3 is 14 amino acids long. Germline values: CDR1 SNHLY, CDR2 FYNNEI. The V segment lost 4 bases and the J segment 4 bases; nucleotides outside the gene matches: 4. Full variable domain (remainder filled in from reference TRBV2 and TRBJ2-5): EPEVTQTPSHQVTQMGQEVILRCVPISNHLYFYWYRQILGQKVEFLVSFYNNEISEKSEIFDDQFSVERPDGSNFTLKIRSTKLEDSAMYFCASSGTSARETQYFGPGTRLLVL.

The chain links TRBV2 to TRBJ2-7; D unclear. The CDR3 is 15 residues long. Trimming left V 2 bases short and J 6 bases short, with 17 bases between. Germline values: CDR1 SNHLY, CDR2 FYNNEI. The CDR3 region has the DNA TGTGCCAGCAGTGAATGGGTAGGGTTGGAAGGCGAGCAGTACTTC. Residues: CASSEWVGLEGEQYF.

This clonotype was found once. This could be a read error, since a much larger clone is one nucleotide away. The CDR3 loop reads CASSYGDSSLEKLVF. The DNA for the CDR3 is TGTGCCAGCAGCTACGGGGACAGCTCTCTTGAAAAACTGGTTTTT. This chain links TRBV27 with TRBJ1-4, with 7 bases identical to TRBD1. CDR3 length: 15 residues. Germline V lookup: CDR1 MNHEY, CDR2 SMNVEV (reference sequence). Drawing the rest from reference TRBV27 and TRBJ1-4, the complete variable domain is EAQVTQNPRYLITVTGKKLTVTCSQNMNHEYMSWYRQDPGLGLRQIYYSMNVEVTDKGDVPEGYKVSRKEKRNFPLILESPSPNQTSLYFCASSYGDSSLEKLVFGSGTQLSVL.

This clonotype was detected a few times. V usage is TRBV3-1 and J usage is TRBJ1-2; 8 nucleotides line up with TRBD1. This CDR3 comprises 15 residues. CDR1 is LGHDT and CDR2 is YNNKEL in the germline V gene (reference sequence). With V trimmed by 1 base and J by 7 bases, 8 bases remained unmatched. CDR3 nucleotides: TGTGCCAGCAGCCAAGGGAGGACAGGGTATAGTGGCTACACCTTC. Amino acids: CASSQGRTGYSGYTF.

The genes are TRBV4-3 and TRBJ1-1; D perhaps matches TRBD1 (6 bases). The germline V gene has CDR1 LGHNA and CDR2 YSLEER. The CDR3 has 16 residues. V gave up 0 bases and J gave up 6 bases, with 17 bases separating them. The CDR3 nucleotides read TGCGCCAGCAGCCAAGACTCGGTCGGGGGCCCGTCTGAAGCTTTCTTT. Amino acid sequence: CASSQDSVGGPSEAFF.

This chain joins TRBV6-1 and TRBJ1-5, with D unresolved. Germline CDR1 MNHNS, CDR2 SASEGT. This CDR3 spans 12 amino acids. Trimming left V 7 bases short and J 2 bases short, with 6 bases between. The CDR3 nucleotides read TGTGCCAGCAAGTGGGGCAATCAGCCCCAGCATTTT. Translation gives CASKWGNQPQHF.

Ten or more counts support this clonotype. The V call is TRBV30, the J call TRBJ1-2, with D tentatively TRBD1 (5 bases). Between the trimmed V and J ends, which lost 1 base and 4 bases, there was a span of 19 bases. Germline values: CDR1 GTSNPN, CDR2 SVGIG (reference sequence). This CDR3 contains 16 residues. The CDR3 nucleotides read TGTGCCTGGAGTGCCCTAATGGGACCGACGGTCTATGGCTACACCTTC. Translating it yields CAWSALMGPTVYGYTF. The whole variable domain, remainder taken from reference TRBV30 and TRBJ1-2, is SQTIHQWPATLVQPVGSPLSLECTVEGTSNPNLYWYRQAAGRGLQLLFYSVGIGQISSEVPQNLSASRPQDRQFILSSKKLLLSDSGFYLCAWSALMGPTVYGYTFGSGTRLTVV.

The V gene is TRBV2, the J gene TRBJ2-1; 7 bases fit TRBD1. The V gene's germline CDR1 is SNHLY and CDR2 FYNNEI. The V gene end was trimmed by 6 bases and the J gene end by 8 bases; junction bases not matched to a gene: 16. The CDR3 runs to 16 residues. The CDR3 region is CASSLEGAVISDEQFF. In nucleotides, the CDR3 is TGTGCCAGCAGCTTAGAGGGGGCTGTTATTTCGGATGAGCAGTTCTTC.

The chain is built from TRBV29-1 and TRBJ2-7; 7 nucleotides match TRBD1. J gave up 6 bases and V 3 bases, and 5 bases lay outside the gene matches. CDR1 is SQVTM and CDR2 is ANQGSEA in the germline V gene. This CDR3 has 12 amino acids. In DNA, the CDR3 is TGCAGCGTTGACAGGGGGACGGGCGAGCAGTACTTC. Its translation: CSVDRGTGEQYF.